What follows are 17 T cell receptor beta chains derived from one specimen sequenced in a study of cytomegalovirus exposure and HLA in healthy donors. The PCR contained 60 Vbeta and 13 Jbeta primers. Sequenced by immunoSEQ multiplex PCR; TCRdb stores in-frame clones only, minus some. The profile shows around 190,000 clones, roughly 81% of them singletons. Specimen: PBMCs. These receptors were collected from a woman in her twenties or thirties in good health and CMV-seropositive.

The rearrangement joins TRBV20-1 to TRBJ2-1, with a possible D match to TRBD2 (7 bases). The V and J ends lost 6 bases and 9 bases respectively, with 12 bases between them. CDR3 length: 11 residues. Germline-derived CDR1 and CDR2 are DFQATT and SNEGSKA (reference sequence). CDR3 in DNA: TGCAGTGCGTGGGGGGGGCGTGAGCAGTTCTTC. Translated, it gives CSAWGGREQFF.

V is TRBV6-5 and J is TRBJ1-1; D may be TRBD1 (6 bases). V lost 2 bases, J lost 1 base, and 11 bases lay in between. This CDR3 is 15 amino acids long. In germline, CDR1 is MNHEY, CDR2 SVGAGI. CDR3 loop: CASSYGLTGNTEAFF. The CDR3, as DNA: TGTGCCAGCAGTTACGGCTTGACAGGGAACACTGAAGCTTTCTTT.

The CDR3: CASSLSRPPNEQFF. For the CDR3, the DNA is TGTGCCAGCAGTTTATCGCGCCCGCCCAATGAGCAGTTCTTC. This rearrangement joins TRBV27 to TRBJ2-1; D gene ambiguous. Trimming removed 0 bases from V and 6 bases from J, with 9 bases in between. The CDR3 totals 14 residues. Germline assignment: CDR1 MNHEY and CDR2 SMNVEV (reference sequence).

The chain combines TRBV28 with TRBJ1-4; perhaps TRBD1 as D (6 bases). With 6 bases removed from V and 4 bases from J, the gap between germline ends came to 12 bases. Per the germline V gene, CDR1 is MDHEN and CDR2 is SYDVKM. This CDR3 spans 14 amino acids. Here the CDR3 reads CASSPGQHNEKLFF. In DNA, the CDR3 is TGTGCCAGCAGCCCCGGACAGCATAATGAAAAACTGTTTTTT.

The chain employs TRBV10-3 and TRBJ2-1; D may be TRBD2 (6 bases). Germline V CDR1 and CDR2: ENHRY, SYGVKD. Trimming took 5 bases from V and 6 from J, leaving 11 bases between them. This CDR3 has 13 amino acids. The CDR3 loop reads CAISPGAVNEQFF. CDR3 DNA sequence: TGTGCCATCAGTCCGGGAGCGGTCAATGAGCAGTTCTTC.

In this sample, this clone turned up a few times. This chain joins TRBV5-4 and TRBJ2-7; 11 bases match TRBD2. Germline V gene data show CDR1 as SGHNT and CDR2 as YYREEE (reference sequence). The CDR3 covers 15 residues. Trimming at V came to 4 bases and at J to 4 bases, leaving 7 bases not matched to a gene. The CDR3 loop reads CASSPSSGRIYEQYF. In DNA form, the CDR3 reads TGTGCCAGCAGCCCGTCTAGCGGGAGGATATACGAGCAGTACTTC.

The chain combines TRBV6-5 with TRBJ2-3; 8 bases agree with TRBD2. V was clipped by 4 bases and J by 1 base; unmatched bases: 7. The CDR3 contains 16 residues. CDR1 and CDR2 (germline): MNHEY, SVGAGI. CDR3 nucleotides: TGTGCCAGCAGTTGGAGTAGCGGGACTGGCACAGATACGCAGTATTTT. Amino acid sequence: CASSWSSGTGTDTQYF.

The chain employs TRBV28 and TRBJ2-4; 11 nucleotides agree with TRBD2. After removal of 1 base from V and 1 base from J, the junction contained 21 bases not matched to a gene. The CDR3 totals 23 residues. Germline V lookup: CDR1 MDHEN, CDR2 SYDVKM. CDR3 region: CASSLLMEDVWLAGGGAKNIQYF. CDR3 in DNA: TGTGCCAGCAGTTTATTGATGGAGGATGTCTGGCTAGCGGGAGGTGGGGCCAAAAACATTCAGTACTTC.

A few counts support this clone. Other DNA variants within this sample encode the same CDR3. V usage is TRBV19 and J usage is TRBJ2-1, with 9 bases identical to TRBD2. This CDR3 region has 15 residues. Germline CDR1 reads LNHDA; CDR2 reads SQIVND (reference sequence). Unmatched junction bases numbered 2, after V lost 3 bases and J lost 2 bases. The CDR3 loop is CASSIAGGPYNEQFF. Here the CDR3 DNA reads TGTGCCAGTAGTATCGCGGGAGGGCCCTACAATGAGCAGTTCTTC.

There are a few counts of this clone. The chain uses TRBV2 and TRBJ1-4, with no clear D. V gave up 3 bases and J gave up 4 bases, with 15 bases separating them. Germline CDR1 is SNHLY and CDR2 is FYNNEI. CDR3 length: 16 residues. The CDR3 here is CASSERERVRNEKLFF. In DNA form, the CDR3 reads TGTGCCAGCAGTGAGCGGGAAAGGGTCCGTAATGAAAAACTGTTTTTT.

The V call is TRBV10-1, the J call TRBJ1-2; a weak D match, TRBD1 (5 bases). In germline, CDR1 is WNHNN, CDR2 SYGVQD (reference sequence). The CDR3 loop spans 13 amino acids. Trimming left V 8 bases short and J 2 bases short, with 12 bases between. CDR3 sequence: CASSEQGNYGYTF. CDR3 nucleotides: TGCGCCAGCTCCGAGCAGGGAAACTATGGCTACACCTTC.

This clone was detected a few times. The CDR3 loop is CASRTGTPNTGELFF. CDR3 bases: TGTGCCAGTAGGACAGGCACGCCGAACACCGGGGAGCTGTTTTTT. The rearrangement links TRBV19 to TRBJ2-2; D is possibly TRBD1 (6 bases). In germline, CDR1 is LNHDA, CDR2 SQIVND (reference sequence). The length of the CDR3 is 15 residues. The V and J ends lost 6 bases and 0 bases respectively, with 11 bases between them.

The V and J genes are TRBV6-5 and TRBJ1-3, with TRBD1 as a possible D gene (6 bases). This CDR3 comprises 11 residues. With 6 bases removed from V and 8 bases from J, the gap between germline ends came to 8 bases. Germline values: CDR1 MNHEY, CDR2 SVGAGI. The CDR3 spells CASSRGHTIYF. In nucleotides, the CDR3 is TGTGCCAGCAGCAGGGGCCACACCATATATTTT.

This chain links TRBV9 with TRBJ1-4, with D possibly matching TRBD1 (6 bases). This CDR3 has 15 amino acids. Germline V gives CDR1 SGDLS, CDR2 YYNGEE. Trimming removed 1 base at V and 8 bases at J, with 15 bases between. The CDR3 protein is CASSVSRGSGEKLFF. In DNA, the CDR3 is TGTGCCAGCAGCGTATCCAGGGGATCGGGGGAAAAACTGTTTTTT.

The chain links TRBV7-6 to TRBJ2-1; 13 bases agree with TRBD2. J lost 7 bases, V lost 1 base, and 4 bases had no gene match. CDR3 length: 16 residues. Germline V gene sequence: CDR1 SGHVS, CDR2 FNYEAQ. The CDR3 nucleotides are TGTGCCAGCAGCTTAGGGACTAGCGGGGGAGGTAATGAGCAGTTCTTC. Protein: CASSLGTSGGGNEQFF.

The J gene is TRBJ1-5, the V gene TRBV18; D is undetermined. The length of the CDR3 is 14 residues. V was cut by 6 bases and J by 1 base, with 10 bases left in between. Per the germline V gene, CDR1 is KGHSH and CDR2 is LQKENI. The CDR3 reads CASSSKRSNQPQHF. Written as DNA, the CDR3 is TGTGCCAGCTCCTCCAAGAGAAGCAATCAGCCCCAGCATTTT.

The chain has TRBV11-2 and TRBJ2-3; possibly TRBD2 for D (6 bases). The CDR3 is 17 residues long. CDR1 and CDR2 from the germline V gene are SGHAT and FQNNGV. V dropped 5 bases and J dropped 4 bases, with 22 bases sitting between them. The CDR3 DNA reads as TGTGCCAGCAGCCATCGGGGGAGTGGGAGTGGTCCAGATACGCAGTATTTT. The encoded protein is CASSHRGSGSGPDTQYF.